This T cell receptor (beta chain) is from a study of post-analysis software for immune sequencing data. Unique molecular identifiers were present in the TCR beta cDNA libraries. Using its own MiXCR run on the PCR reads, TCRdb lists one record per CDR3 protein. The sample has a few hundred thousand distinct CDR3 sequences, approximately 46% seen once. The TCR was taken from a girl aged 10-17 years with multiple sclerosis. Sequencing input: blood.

The CDR3 DNA reads TGCAGTGCTAGAGATTCTCTCCGCAGGGCAGACACTGAAGCTTTCTTT. This translates into CSARDSLRRADTEAFF. The gene calls are TRBV20-1 and TRBJ1-1; D possibly corresponds to TRBD1 (5 bases). Trimming pared 0 bases from V and 3 bases from J, leaving 17 bases between. The length of the CDR3 is 16 residues. The germline V gene has CDR1 DFQATT and CDR2 SNEGSKA (reference sequence).